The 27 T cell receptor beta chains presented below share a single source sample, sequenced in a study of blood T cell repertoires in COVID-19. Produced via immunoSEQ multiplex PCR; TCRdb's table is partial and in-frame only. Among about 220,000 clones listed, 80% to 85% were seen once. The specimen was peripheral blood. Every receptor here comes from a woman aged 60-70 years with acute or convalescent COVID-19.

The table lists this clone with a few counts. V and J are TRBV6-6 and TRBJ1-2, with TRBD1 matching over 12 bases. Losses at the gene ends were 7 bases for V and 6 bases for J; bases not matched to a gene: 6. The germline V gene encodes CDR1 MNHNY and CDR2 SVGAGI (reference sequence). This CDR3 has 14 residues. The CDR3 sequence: CASNRDRGLNGYTF. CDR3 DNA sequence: TGTGCCAGCAACCGGGACAGGGGGCTCAATGGCTACACCTTC.

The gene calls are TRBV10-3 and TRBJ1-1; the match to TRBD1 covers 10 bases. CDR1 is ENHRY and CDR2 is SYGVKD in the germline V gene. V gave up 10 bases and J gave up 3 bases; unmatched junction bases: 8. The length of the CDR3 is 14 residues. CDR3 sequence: CATQRGQGHTEAFF. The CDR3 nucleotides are TGTGCCACCCAGCGGGGACAGGGGCACACTGAAGCTTTCTTT.

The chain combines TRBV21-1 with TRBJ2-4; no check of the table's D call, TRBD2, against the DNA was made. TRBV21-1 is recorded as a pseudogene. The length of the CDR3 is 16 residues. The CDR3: CASRGKRAIAKNIQYF. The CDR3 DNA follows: TGTGCCAGCAGGGGTAAGAGGGCCATAGCCAAAAACATTCAGTACTTC.

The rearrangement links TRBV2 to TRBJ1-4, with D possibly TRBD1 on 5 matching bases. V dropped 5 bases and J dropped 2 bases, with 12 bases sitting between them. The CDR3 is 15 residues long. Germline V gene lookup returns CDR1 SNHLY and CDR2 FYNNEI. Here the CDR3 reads CASSTLGQTNEKLFF. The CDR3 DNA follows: TGTGCCAGCAGTACCCTGGGGCAGACTAATGAAAAACTGTTTTTT.

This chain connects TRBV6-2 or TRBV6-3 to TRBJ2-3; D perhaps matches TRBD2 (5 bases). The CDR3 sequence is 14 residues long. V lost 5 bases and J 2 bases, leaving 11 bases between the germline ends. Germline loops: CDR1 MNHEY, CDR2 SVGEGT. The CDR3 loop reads CASSTKRPTDTQYF. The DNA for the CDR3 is TGTGCCAGCAGTACCAAGCGGCCCACAGATACGCAGTATTTT.

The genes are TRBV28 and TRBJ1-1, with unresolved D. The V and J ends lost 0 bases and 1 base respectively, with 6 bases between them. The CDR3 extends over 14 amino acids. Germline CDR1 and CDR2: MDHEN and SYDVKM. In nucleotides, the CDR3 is TGTGCCAGCAGTTTATGGGCAGGGAACACTGAAGCTTTCTTT. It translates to CASSLWAGNTEAFF.

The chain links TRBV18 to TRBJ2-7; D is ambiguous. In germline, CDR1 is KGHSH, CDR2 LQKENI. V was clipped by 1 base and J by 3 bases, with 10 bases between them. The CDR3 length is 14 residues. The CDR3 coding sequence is TGTGCCAGCTCACCACAATCCTTGTTCTACGAGCAGTACTTC. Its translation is CASSPQSLFYEQYF.

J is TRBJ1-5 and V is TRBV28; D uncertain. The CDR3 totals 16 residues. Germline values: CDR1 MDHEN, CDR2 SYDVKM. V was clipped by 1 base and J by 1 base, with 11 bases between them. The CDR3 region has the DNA TGTGCCAGCAGTTTATTGCCGGCGGGAAGCAATCAGCCCCAGCATTTT. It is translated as CASSLLPAGSNQPQHF.

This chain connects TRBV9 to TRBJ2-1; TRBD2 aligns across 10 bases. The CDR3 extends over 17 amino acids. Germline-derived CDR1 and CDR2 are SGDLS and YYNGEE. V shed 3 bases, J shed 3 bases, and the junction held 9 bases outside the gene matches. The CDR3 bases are TGTGCCAGCAGCGCCTCCTCAAGCGGGAGGGACTACAATGAGCAGTTCTTC. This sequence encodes CASSASSSGRDYNEQFF.

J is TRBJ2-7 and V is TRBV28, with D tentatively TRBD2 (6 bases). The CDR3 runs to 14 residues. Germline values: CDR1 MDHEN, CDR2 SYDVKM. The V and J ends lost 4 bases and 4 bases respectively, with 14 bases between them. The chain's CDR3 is CASSSRGSRYEQYF. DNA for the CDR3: TGTGCCAGCAGTTCGCGGGGCTCTAGGTACGAGCAGTACTTC.

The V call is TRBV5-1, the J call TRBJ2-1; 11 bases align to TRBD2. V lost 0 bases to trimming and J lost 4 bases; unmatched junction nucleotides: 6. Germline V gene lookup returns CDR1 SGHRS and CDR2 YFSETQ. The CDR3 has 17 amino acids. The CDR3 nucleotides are TGCGCCAGCAGCTTGGGTAGCGGGGGGGATATTTACAATGAGCAGTTCTTC. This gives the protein CASSLGSGGDIYNEQFF.

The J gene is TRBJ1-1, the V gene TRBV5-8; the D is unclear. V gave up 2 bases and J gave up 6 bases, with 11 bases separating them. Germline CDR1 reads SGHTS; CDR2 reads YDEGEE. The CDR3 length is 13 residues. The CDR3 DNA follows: TGTGCCAGCAGCTTTCCCCCGAGGGCTGAAGCTTTCTTT. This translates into CASSFPPRAEAFF. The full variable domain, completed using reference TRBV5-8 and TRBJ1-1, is EAGVTQSPTHLIKTRGQQATLRCSPISGHTSVYWYQQALGLGLQFLLWYDEGEERNRGNFPPRFSGRQFPNYSSELNVNALELEDSALYLCASSFPPRAEAFFGQGTRLTVV.

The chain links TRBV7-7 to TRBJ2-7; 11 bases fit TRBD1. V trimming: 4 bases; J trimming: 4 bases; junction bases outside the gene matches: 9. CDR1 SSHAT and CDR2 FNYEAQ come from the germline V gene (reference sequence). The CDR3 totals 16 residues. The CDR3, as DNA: TGTGCCAGCAGCTGGACAGGGGGCCGTGCGACGTACGAGCAGTACTTC. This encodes CASSWTGGRATYEQYF.

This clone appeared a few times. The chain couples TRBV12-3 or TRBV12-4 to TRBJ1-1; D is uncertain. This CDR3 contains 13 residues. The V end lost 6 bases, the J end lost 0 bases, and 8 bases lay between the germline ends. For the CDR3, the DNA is TGTGCCAGCAGGCTGGGCATGAACACTGAAGCTTTCTTT. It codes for CASRLGMNTEAFF.

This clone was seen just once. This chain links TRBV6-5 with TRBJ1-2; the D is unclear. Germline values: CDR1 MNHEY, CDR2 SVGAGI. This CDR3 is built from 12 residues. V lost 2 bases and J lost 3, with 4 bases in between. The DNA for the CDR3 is TGTGCCAGCAGTTACGCGGACTATGGCTACACCTTC. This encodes CASSYADYGYTF.

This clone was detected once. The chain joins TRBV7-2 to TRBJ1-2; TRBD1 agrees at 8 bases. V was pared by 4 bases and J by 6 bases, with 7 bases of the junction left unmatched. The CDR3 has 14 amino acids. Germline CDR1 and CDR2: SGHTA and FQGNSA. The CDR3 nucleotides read TGTGCCAGCAGCTCGCGGGCGACAGGGGATGGCTACACCTTC. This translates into CASSSRATGDGYTF. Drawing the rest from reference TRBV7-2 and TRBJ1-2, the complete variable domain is GAGVSQSPSNKVTEKGKDVELRCDPISGHTALYWYRQSLGQGLEFLIYFQGNSAPDKSGLPSDRFSAERTGGSVSTLTIQRTQQEDSAVYLCASSSRATGDGYTFGSGTRLTVV.

CDR3 nucleotides: TGTGCCAGCAGTTCGTACTACCACAGGGGGAGCAATCAGCCCCAGCATTTT. Translation: CASSSYYHRGSNQPQHF. The V and J genes are TRBV28 and TRBJ1-5, with 8 bases lining up with TRBD1. V was pared by 4 bases and J by 1 base, with 9 bases of the junction left unmatched. From germline, CDR1 is MDHEN and CDR2 SYDVKM. CDR3 size: 17 residues.

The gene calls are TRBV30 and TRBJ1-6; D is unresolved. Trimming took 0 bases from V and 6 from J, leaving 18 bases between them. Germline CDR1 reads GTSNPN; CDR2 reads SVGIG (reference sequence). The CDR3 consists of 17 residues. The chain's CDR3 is CAWSVLRSRGANSPLHF. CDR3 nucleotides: TGTGCCTGGAGTGTATTACGGTCCCGGGGAGCTAATTCACCCCTCCACTTT.

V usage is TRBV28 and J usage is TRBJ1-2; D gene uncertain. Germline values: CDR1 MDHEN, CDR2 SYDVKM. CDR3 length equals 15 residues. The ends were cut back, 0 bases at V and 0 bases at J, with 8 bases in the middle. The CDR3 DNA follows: TGTGCCAGCAGTTTATGGTCGGGGACTAACTATGGCTACACCTTC. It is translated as CASSLWSGTNYGYTF.

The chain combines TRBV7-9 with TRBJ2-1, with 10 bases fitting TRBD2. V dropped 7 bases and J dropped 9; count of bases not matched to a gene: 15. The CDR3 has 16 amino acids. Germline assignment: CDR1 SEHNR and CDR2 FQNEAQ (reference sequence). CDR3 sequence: CASTSNQRGGRSEQFF. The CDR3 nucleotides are TGTGCCAGCACCTCCAACCAGCGGGGGGGCCGGAGTGAGCAGTTCTTC.

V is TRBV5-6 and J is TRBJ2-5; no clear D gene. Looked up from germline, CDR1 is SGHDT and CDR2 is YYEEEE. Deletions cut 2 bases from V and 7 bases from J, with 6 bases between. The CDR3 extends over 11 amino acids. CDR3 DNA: TGTGCCAGCAGCTTTAGAGGGACCCAGTACTTC. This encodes CASSFRGTQYF.

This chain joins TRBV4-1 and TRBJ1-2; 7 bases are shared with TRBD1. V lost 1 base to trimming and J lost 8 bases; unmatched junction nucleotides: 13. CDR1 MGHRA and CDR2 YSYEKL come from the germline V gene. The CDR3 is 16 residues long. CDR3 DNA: TGCGCCAGCAGCCAAGTAGAAGGGACAGTCATGGGAGGCTACACCTTC. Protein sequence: CASSQVEGTVMGGYTF.

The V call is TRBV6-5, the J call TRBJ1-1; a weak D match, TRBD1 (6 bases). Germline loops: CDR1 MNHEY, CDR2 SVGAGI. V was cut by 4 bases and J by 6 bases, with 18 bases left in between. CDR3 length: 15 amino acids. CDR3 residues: CASSSLRTGFSEAFF. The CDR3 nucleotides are TGTGCCAGCAGTTCCTTACGAACAGGGTTCTCTGAAGCTTTCTTT.

DNA for the CDR3: TGTGCCAGCAGTAGACAGGCCACCGGGGAGCTGTTTTTT. Its translation: CASSRQATGELFF. This chain connects TRBV3-1 (or the pseudogene TRBV3-2) to TRBJ2-2; D is perhaps TRBD1 (6 bases). The V gene lost 6 bases and the J gene lost 4 bases, with 9 bases spanning the gap. The CDR3 length is 13 residues. CDR1 LGHDT and CDR2 YNNKEL come from the germline V gene (reference sequence).

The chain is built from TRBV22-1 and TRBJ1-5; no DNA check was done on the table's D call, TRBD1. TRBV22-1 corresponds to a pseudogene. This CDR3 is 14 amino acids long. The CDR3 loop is CPGSANRSNQPQHF. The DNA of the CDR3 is TGTCCTGGGAGCGCTAACAGATCCAATCAGCCCCAGCATTTT.

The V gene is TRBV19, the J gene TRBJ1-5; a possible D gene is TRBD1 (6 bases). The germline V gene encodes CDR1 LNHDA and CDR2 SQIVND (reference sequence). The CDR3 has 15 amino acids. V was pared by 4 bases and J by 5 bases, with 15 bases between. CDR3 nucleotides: TGTGCCAGTAGTAAGGGGGGGGCTCGGGATCAGCCCCAGCATTTT. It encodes CASSKGGARDQPQHF.

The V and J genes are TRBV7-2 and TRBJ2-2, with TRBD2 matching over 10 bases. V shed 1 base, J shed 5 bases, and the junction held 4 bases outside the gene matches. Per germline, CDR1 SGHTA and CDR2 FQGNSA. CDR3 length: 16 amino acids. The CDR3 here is CASSLGGLASTGELFF. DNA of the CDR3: TGTGCCAGCAGCTTAGGGGGACTAGCGTCGACCGGGGAGCTGTTTTTT.